The 17 T cell receptor beta chains in this list originate from one sample, sequenced in a study of CD8+ T cells in alopecia areata. Reverse transcribed after extraction, RNA yielded cDNA as the sequencing template. Using immunoSEQ multiplex PCR, the repertoire was profiled, and TCRdb retains in-frame clones only, with some absent. The data hold 90,000 to 100,000 clones, with around 55% observed a single time. Regarding treatment: oral pan-JAK inhibitor, 5-10 mg twice daily. The sample was CD8+ T cells sorted from blood, taken at week 4, from a patient treated with tofacitinib. The receptor set was obtained from a human donor with alopecia areata.

The chain uses TRBV5-1 and TRBJ1-1; D is uncertain. The CDR3 runs 17 residues. With 5 bases removed from V and 0 bases from J, the gap between germline ends came to 20 bases. CDR1 SGHRS and CDR2 YFSETQ come from the germline V gene. The CDR3 region has the DNA TGCGCCAGCAGTATAGAAACGATCGCTGAATTGAACACTGAAGCTTTCTTT. Residues: CASSIETIAELNTEAFF.

This chain links TRBV29-1 with TRBJ1-2, with D tentatively TRBD1 (5 bases). The CDR3 length is 13 residues. CDR1 and CDR2 from the germline V gene are SQVTM and ANQGSEA. The germline V and J ends were trimmed by 4 bases and 0 bases, with 9 bases remaining between them. In DNA form, the CDR3 reads TGCAGCGTTGCCGACAGTTCTAACTATGGCTACACCTTC. Protein: CSVADSSNYGYTF. Looking up the rest from reference TRBV29-1 and TRBJ1-2 gives the full variable domain: SAVISQKPSRDICQRGTSLTIQCQVDSQVTMMFWYRQQPGQSLTLIATANQGSEATYESGFVIDKFPISRPNLTFSTLTVSNMSPEDSSIYLCSVADSSNYGYTFGSGTRLTVV.

This clone was detected only once. This rearrangement joins TRBV6-4 to TRBJ2-3; 8 bases are a match to TRBD1. J gave up 3 bases and V 0 bases, and 2 bases lay outside the gene matches. Germline assignment: CDR1 MRHNA and CDR2 SNTAGT. This CDR3 is 15 amino acids long. CDR3 sequence: CASSDSGQGTDTQYF. The CDR3, as DNA: TGTGCCAGCAGTGACTCCGGACAGGGTACAGATACGCAGTATTTT.

This clone has just one count. J is TRBJ2-7 and V is TRBV2; possibly TRBD1 for D (6 bases). Trimming pared 8 bases from V and 3 bases from J, leaving 11 bases between. The CDR3 runs 12 residues. CDR1 SNHLY and CDR2 FYNNEI come from the germline V gene. The CDR3 DNA is TGTGCCAGCGGAATGGACAGCTACGAGCAGTACTTC. Translation: CASGMDSYEQYF.

V and J are TRBV9 and TRBJ2-1; 13 bases line up with TRBD2. Germline CDR1 and CDR2: SGDLS and YYNGEE. The ends lost 3 bases at V and 4 bases at J; junction bases unmatched: 10. The CDR3 extends over 18 amino acids. For the CDR3, the DNA is TGTGCCAGCAGCGGCGTAGGGGGACTAGCGGGACCTTACAATGAGCAGTTCTTC. It translates to CASSGVGGLAGPYNEQFF.

The chain joins TRBV2 to TRBJ2-7; TRBD1 or TRBD2 may be the D gene (6 bases each). Trimming stripped 4 bases from V and 1 base from J, with 14 bases between. Germline-derived CDR1 and CDR2 are SNHLY and FYNNEI. The CDR3 covers 15 residues. The CDR3 reads CASSAAGGASYEQYF. The DNA for the CDR3 is TGTGCCAGCAGTGCTGCCGGGGGCGCGTCCTACGAGCAGTACTTC.

The gene calls are TRBV27 and TRBJ1-1; a weak D match, TRBD1 (5 bases). The germline CDR1 and CDR2 sequences are MNHEY and SMNVEV (reference sequence). The CDR3 has 15 amino acids. Trimming left V 2 bases short and J 5 bases short, with 15 bases between. CDR3 DNA sequence: TGTGCCAGCAGTTTACAGAAGGGGCTGAGGACTGAAGCTTTCTTT. This translates into CASSLQKGLRTEAFF.

This clone appeared a few times. The V and J genes are TRBV5-1 and TRBJ2-7, with 8 positions matching TRBD1. The germline V gene has CDR1 SGHRS and CDR2 YFSETQ. The CDR3 consists of 15 residues. J gave up 0 bases and V 0 bases, and 2 bases lay outside the gene matches. The CDR3 sequence: CASSLGQGSSYEQYF. CDR3 bases: TGCGCCAGCAGCTTGGGACAGGGGAGCTCCTACGAGCAGTACTTC.

This clone showed up just a few times. V and J are TRBV10-3 and TRBJ1-1; 7 bases agree with TRBD1. This CDR3 has 13 residues. V was pared by 10 bases and J by 1 base, with 6 bases of the junction left unmatched. Germline values: CDR1 ENHRY, CDR2 SYGVKD. CDR3 nucleotides: TGTGCCACCAGCTGGGACAGGAACACTGAAGCTTTCTTT. It codes for CATSWDRNTEAFF.

The chain is built from TRBV27 and TRBJ2-7; no clear D. Germline V CDR1 and CDR2: MNHEY, SMNVEV (reference sequence). The V end was cut by 2 bases, the J end by 4 bases, with 9 bases between. The CDR3 has 13 residues. The CDR3 DNA sequence: TGTGCCAGCAGTTTAATCGACCGATACGAGCAGTACTTC. Protein sequence: CASSLIDRYEQYF.

The chain joins TRBV6-5 to TRBJ2-3; D uncertain. V lost 2 bases and J 1 base, leaving 10 bases between the germline ends. The CDR3 sequence is 15 residues long. CDR1 is MNHEY, CDR2 SVGAGI, per germline. CDR3 region: CASSYNPWGTDTQYF. DNA for the CDR3: TGTGCCAGCAGTTACAACCCCTGGGGCACAGATACGCAGTATTTT.

The V call is TRBV4-1, the J call TRBJ1-6; D gene ambiguous. The V gene lost 0 bases and the J gene lost 7 bases, with 10 bases spanning the gap. Germline assignment: CDR1 MGHRA and CDR2 YSYEKL. CDR3 size: 15 residues. Written as DNA, the CDR3 is TGCGCCAGCAGCCAAGATGAGGCAGACAATTCACCCCTCCACTTT. It is translated as CASSQDEADNSPLHF.

This clone showed up just a few times. This rearrangement joins TRBV9 to TRBJ2-7; TRBD1 is a possible D gene (5 bases). Germline lookup yields CDR1 SGDLS and CDR2 YYNGEE. The CDR3 is made up of 15 amino acids. With 0 bases removed from V and 2 bases from J, the gap between germline ends came to 12 bases. In DNA, the CDR3 is TGTGCCAGCAGCGTAGGGGCAGGGCACACCTACGAGCAGTACTTC. Residues: CASSVGAGHTYEQYF.

The chain joins TRBV30 to TRBJ2-7, with 7 bases aligning to TRBD1. The trim removed 4 bases at V and 3 bases at J, leaving 3 bases unmatched. This CDR3 is 12 amino acids long. Looked up from germline, CDR1 is GTSNPN and CDR2 is SVGIG (reference sequence). CDR3 amino acids: CAWNGDSYEQYF. In DNA, the CDR3 is TGTGCCTGGAACGGGGACAGCTACGAGCAGTACTTC.

This clone was counted only a few times. The chain carries TRBV7-9 and TRBJ2-7, with D tentatively TRBD2 (5 bases). This CDR3 has 12 amino acids. The germline V gene encodes CDR1 SEHNR and CDR2 FQNEAQ (reference sequence). Trimming cost V 3 bases and J 6 bases, with 9 bases left between them. CDR3 DNA: TGTGCCAGCAGCTTGGGAGTGTTCGAGCAGTACTTC. Protein sequence: CASSLGVFEQYF.

The V call is TRBV27, the J call TRBJ1-1, with unresolved D. Deletions cut 6 bases from V and 6 bases from J, with 14 bases between. Germline V gives CDR1 MNHEY, CDR2 SMNVEV (reference sequence). This CDR3 is 13 amino acids long. CDR3 nucleotides: TGTGCCAGCAGCGTCGGACCTGTTGCTGAAGCTTTCTTT. Its translation is CASSVGPVAEAFF.

This sequence joins TRBV18 and TRBJ2-5, with 15 bases matching TRBD2. CDR3 length equals 15 residues. Germline loops: CDR1 KGHSH, CDR2 LQKENI. Germline trimming cut 6 bases from V and 4 bases from J; bases unmatched to any gene: 3. As DNA, the CDR3 is TGTGCCAGCTCGGGACTAGCGGGAGGAAGAGAGACCCAGTACTTC. Translated: CASSGLAGGRETQYF.